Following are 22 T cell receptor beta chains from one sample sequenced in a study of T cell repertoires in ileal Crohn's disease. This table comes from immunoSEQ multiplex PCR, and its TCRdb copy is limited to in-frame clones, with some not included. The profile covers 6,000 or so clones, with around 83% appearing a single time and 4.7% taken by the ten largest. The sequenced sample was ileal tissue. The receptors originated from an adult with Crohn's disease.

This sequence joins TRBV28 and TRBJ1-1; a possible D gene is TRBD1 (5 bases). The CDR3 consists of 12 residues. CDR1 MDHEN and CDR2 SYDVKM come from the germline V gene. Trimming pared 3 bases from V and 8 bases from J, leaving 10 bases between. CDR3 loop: CASSFRAWEAFF. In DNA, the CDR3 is TGTGCCAGCAGTTTCAGGGCGTGGGAAGCTTTCTTT.

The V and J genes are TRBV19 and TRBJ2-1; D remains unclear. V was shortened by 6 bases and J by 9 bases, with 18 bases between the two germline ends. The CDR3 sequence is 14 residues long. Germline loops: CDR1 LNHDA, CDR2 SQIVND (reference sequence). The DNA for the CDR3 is TGTGCCAGTAGGCACCTTGACCCGGGCGGTGAGCAGTTCTTC. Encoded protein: CASRHLDPGGEQFF.

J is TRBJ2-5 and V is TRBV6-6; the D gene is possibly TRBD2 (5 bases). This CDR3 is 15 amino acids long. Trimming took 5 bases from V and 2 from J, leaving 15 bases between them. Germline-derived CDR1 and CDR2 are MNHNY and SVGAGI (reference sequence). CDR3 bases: TGTGCCAGCAGTGCATCTCGGGGTCGACAAGAGACCCAGTACTTC. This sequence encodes CASSASRGRQETQYF.

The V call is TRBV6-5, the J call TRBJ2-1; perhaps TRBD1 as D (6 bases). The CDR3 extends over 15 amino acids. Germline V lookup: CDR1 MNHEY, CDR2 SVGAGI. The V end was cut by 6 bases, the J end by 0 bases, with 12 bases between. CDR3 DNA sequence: TGTGCCAGCAGGGCCACAGGGACCTCCTACAATGAGCAGTTCTTC. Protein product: CASRATGTSYNEQFF.

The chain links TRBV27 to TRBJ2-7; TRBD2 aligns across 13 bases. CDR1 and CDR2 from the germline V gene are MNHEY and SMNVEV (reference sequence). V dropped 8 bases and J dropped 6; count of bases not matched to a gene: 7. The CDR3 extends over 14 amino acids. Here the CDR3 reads CASRAGTSGTEQYF. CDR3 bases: TGTGCCAGCCGCGCCGGGACTAGCGGGACCGAGCAGTACTTC.

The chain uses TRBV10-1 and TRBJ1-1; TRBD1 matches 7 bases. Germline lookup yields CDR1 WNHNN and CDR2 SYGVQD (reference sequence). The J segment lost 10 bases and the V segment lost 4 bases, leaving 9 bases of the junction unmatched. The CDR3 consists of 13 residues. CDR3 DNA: TGCGCCAGCAGTGCAAACTACAGGGACAGAGCTTTCTTT. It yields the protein CASSANYRDRAFF.

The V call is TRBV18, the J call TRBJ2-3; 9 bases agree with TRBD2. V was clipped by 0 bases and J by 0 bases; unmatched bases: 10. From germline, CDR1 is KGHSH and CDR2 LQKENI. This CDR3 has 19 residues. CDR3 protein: CASSPPNSGGLGSTDTQYF. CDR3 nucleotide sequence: TGTGCCAGCTCACCACCGAATAGCGGGGGCCTTGGAAGCACAGATACGCAGTATTTT.

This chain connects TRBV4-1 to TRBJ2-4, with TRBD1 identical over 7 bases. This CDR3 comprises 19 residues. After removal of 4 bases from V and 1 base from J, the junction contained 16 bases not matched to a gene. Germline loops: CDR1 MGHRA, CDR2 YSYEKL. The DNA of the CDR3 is TGCGCCAGCAGCCGGGGTCATTATACAGGGGAAGGGGCCAAAAACATTCAGTACTTC. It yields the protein CASSRGHYTGEGAKNIQYF.

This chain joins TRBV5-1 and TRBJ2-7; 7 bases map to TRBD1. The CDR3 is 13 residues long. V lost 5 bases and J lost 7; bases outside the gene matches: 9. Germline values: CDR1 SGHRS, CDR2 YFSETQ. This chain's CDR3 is CASSFQGVGEQYF. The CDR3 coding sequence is TGCGCCAGCAGTTTCCAGGGGGTCGGGGAGCAGTACTTC. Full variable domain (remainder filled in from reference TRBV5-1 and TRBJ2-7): KAGVTQTPRYLIKTRGQQVTLSCSPISGHRSVSWYQQTPGQGLQFLFEYFSETQRNKGNFPGRFSGRQFSNSRSEMNVSTLELGDSALYLCASSFQGVGEQYFGPGTRLTVT.

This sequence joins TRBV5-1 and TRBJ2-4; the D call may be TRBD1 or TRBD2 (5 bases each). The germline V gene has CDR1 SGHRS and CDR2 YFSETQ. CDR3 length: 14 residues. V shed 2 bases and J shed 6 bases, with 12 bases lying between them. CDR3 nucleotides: TGCGCCAGCAGCTTTGGGGGAGCTGGAAACATTCAGTACTTC. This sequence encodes CASSFGGAGNIQYF.

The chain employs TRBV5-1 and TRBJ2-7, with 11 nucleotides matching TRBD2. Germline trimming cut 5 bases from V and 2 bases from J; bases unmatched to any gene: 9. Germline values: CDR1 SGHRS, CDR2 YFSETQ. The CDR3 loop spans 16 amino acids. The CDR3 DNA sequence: TGCGCCAGCAGGTCTACGACTAGCGGGGAAACCTACGAGCAGTACTTC. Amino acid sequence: CASRSTTSGETYEQYF.

The CDR3 DNA is TGTGCCAGCAGTTCTCAGGGGGCCGTAAACACCATATATTTT. Protein product: CASSSQGAVNTIYF. This chain links TRBV28 with TRBJ1-3; 8 bases are shared with TRBD1. Unmatched junction bases numbered 5, after V lost 4 bases and J lost 6 bases. In germline, CDR1 is MDHEN, CDR2 SYDVKM. There are 14 residues in the CDR3.

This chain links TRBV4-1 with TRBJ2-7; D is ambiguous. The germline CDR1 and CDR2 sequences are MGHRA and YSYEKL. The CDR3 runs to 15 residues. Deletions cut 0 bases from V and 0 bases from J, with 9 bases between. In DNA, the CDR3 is TGCGCCAGCAGCCAAGATCTGAGCGACTCCTACGAGCAGTACTTC. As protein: CASSQDLSDSYEQYF.

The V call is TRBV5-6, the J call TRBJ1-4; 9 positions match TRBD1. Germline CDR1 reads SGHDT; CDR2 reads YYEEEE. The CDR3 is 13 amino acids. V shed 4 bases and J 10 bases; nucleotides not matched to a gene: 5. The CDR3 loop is CASSDTGGGKLFF. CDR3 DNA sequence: TGTGCCAGCAGCGATACAGGGGGCGGAAAACTGTTTTTT.

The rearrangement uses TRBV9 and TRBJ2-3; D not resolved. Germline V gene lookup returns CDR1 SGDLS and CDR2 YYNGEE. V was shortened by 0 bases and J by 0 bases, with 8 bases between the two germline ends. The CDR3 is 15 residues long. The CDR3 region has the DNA TGTGCCAGCAGCGTAGAAGGTGTAAGCACAGATACGCAGTATTTT. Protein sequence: CASSVEGVSTDTQYF.

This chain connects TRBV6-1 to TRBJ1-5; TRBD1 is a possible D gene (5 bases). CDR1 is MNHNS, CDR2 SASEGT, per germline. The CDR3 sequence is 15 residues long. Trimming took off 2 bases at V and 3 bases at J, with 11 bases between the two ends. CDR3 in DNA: TGTGCCAGCAGTGAATGGGTTGGGGCCAATCAGCCCCAGCATTTT. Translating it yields CASSEWVGANQPQHF.

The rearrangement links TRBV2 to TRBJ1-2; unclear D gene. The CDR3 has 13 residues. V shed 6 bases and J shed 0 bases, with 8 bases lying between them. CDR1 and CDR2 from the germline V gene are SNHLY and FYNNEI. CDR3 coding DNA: TGTGCCAGCAGCGCTCAGGCTAACTATGGCTACACCTTC. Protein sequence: CASSAQANYGYTF.

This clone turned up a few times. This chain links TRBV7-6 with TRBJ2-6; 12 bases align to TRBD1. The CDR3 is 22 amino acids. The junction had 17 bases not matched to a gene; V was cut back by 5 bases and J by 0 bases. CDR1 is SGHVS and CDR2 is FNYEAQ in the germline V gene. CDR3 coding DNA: TGTGCCAGCAGCCATTCTACTGCCGGGACAGGGGGCCCTTACTCTGGGGCCAACGTCCTGACTTTC. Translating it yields CASSHSTAGTGGPYSGANVLTF.

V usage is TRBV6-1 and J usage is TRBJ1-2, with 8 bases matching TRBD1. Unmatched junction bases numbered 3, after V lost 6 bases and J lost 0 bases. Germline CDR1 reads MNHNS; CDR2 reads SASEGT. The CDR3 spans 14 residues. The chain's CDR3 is CASSPGQANYGYTF. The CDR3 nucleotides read TGTGCCAGCAGCCCGGGACAGGCTAACTATGGCTACACCTTC.

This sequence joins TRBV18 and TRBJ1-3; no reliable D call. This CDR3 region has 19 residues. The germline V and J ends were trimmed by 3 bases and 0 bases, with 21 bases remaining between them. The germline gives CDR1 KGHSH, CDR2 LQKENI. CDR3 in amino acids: CASSPSEAGPSNSGNTIYF. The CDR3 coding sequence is TGTGCCAGCTCACCGTCCGAGGCAGGTCCTTCGAACTCTGGAAACACCATATATTTT.

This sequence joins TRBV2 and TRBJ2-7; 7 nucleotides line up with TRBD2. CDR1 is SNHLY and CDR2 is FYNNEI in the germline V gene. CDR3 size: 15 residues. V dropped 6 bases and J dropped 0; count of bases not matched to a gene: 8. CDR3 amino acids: CASRSTSQSSYEQYF. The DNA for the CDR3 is TGTGCCAGCAGGTCGACTAGCCAGAGCTCCTACGAGCAGTACTTC.

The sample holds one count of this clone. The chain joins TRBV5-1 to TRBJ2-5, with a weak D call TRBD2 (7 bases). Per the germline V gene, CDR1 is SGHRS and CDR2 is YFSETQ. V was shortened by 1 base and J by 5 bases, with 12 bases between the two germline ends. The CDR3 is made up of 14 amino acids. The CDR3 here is CASSLRGGAETQYF. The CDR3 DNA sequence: TGCGCCAGCAGCTTGAGGGGGGGAGCGGAGACCCAGTACTTC.